These 15 T cell receptor beta chains originate from one sample sequenced in a study of blood T cell repertoires in COVID-19. Assay used: immunoSEQ multiplex PCR; TCRdb lists only in-frame clones, some missing. The sample consists of approximately 70,000 clones, 90% of them appearing once. The sample taken for sequencing was peripheral blood. The receptors here all came from a woman aged 18-29 years with acute or convalescent COVID-19.

This chain links TRBV18 with TRBJ2-5; TRBD1 is a possible D gene (6 bases). From germline, CDR1 is KGHSH and CDR2 LQKENI. The CDR3 loop spans 14 amino acids. V was shortened by 5 bases and J by 4 bases, with 14 bases between the two germline ends. For the CDR3, the DNA is TGTGCCAGCTCATCCGAGGGGGTACCAGAGACCCAGTACTTC. Encoded protein: CASSSEGVPETQYF.

V is TRBV25-1 and J is TRBJ2-3; TRBD2 agrees at 7 bases. V lost 5 bases and J lost 4; bases outside the gene matches: 6. The CDR3 is 14 residues long. Looked up from germline, CDR1 is MGHDK and CDR2 is SYGVNS. In nucleotides, the CDR3 is TGTGCCAGCAGTTTGGGGGGGTCGTCAGATACGCAGTATTTT. It is translated as CASSLGGSSDTQYF.

J is TRBJ1-2 and V is TRBV24-1; D not certain. There are 13 residues in the CDR3. Germline CDR1 KGHDR, CDR2 SFDVKD. The V end was cut by 4 bases, the J end by 1 base, with 6 bases between. The CDR3 region is CATSDEDNYGYTF. The CDR3 coding sequence is TGTGCCACCAGTGACGAGGATAACTATGGCTACACCTTC.

V gene TRBV14 combines with J gene TRBJ2-3; D is possibly TRBD1 (5 bases). Germline assignment: CDR1 SGHDN and CDR2 FVKESK. V dropped 0 bases and J dropped 2 bases, with 12 bases sitting between them. The CDR3 has 16 residues. The CDR3 region has the DNA TGTGCCAGCAGCCAAGATTGGGGCAGGATCACAGATACGCAGTATTTT. Its protein is CASSQDWGRITDTQYF.

This clone was seen just once. The chain carries TRBV11-3 and TRBJ2-3; 8 nucleotides agree with TRBD1. Germline CDR1 and CDR2: SGHNT and YENEEA. The junction had 8 bases not matched to a gene; V was cut back by 5 bases and J by 1 base. This CDR3 contains 16 residues. This CDR3 reads CASSPGDRWRTDTQYF. The CDR3 region has the DNA TGTGCCAGCAGCCCCGGGGACAGGTGGCGCACAGATACGCAGTATTTT.

The genes are TRBV2 and TRBJ2-7, with 10 bases identical to TRBD2. The CDR3 length is 14 residues. Per the germline V gene, CDR1 is SNHLY and CDR2 is FYNNEI. V was pared by 3 bases and J by 3 bases, with 2 bases of the junction left unmatched. CDR3 nucleotides: TGTGCCAGCAGTGAGGCTAGCGGGGGCTACGAGCAGTACTTC. It encodes CASSEASGGYEQYF.

The chain links TRBV6-5 to TRBJ1-1; no reliable D call. The CDR3 runs 15 residues. Germline V lookup: CDR1 MNHEY, CDR2 SVGAGI. V was cut by 3 bases and J by 5 bases, with 16 bases left in between. The CDR3 DNA is TGTGCCAGCAGTTATTCCCCGCAGGCAGGAACTGAAGCTTTCTTT. Amino acids: CASSYSPQAGTEAFF.

The chain employs TRBV5-1 and TRBJ2-7; 7 bases fit TRBD2. The ends lost 0 bases at V and 2 bases at J; junction bases unmatched: 5. CDR1 is SGHRS, CDR2 YFSETQ, per germline. This CDR3 contains 15 residues. CDR3 nucleotides: TGCGCCAGCAGCTTGGGGGCTAGCGGACCCTACGAGCAGTACTTC. It specifies CASSLGASGPYEQYF.

The chain recombines TRBV29-1 with TRBJ1-1; D is undetermined. The length of the CDR3 is 11 residues. Germline CDR1 reads SQVTM; CDR2 reads ANQGSEA. V was pared by 5 bases and J by 6 bases, with 10 bases between. The CDR3 region has the DNA TGCAGCGTTAAAGTGGCGGCTGAAGCTTTCTTT. Protein sequence: CSVKVAAEAFF.

This rearrangement joins TRBV5-1 to TRBJ2-2, with a tentative D call TRBD2 (6 bases). The CDR3 is 17 amino acids. From germline, CDR1 is SGHRS and CDR2 YFSETQ. Trimming took 2 bases from V and 4 from J, leaving 18 bases between them. The CDR3, as DNA: TGCGCCAGCAGCTTTTTATCGGGGATCGGGGGCACCGGGGAGCTGTTTTTT. Residues: CASSFLSGIGGTGELFF.

The CDR3 nucleotides are TGTGCCAGTAGTATGTTCCGGGGTAATTCACCCCTCCACTTT. Protein sequence: CASSMFRGNSPLHF. This chain links TRBV19 with TRBJ1-6; no clear D. The V end lost 3 bases, the J end lost 6 bases, and 9 bases lay between the germline ends. The CDR3 loop spans 14 amino acids. Germline CDR1 LNHDA, CDR2 SQIVND (reference sequence).

The rearrangement joins TRBV29-1 to TRBJ2-1, with 16 bases aligning to TRBD2. V lost 4 bases, J lost 10 bases, and 7 bases stayed unmatched. CDR1 SQVTM and CDR2 ANQGSEA come from the germline V gene. This CDR3 has 15 amino acids. CDR3 nucleotides: TGCAGCGTTGCCGGGACTAGCGGGGGGGCAGAGGAGCAGTTCTTC. Its protein product is CSVAGTSGGAEEQFF.

In this sample, this clone turned up once. The chain combines TRBV21-1 with TRBJ1-4. TRBV21-1 is an annotated pseudogene. The CDR3 contains 16 residues. This CDR3 reads CASSPQAMPTNEKLFF. CDR3 DNA sequence: TGTGCCAGCAGCCCCCAAGCAATGCCAACTAATGAAAAACTGTTTTTT.

V usage is TRBV10-3 and J usage is TRBJ1-2, with 8 bases aligning to TRBD1. This CDR3 has 15 amino acids. Germline V gene sequence: CDR1 ENHRY, CDR2 SYGVKD. V gave up 0 bases and J gave up 7 bases; unmatched junction bases: 7. The chain's CDR3 is CAISESQGAGGGYTF. CDR3 bases: TGTGCCATCAGTGAGTCCCAGGGGGCAGGAGGTGGCTACACCTTC.

This clone has only one observation. V is TRBV7-9 and J is TRBJ2-1, with 7 bases identical to TRBD2. Looked up from germline, CDR1 is SEHNR and CDR2 is FQNEAQ (reference sequence). This CDR3 has 15 residues. With 4 bases clipped from V and 5 bases from J, the junction kept 8 bases outside the gene matches. DNA of the CDR3: TGTGCCAGCAGCTCCCTTGGCGGGAGAAACAATGAGCAGTTCTTC. Its translation: CASSSLGGRNNEQFF.